This T cell receptor beta chain comes out of a study of T cell repertoires in cytomegalovirus infection. Background on the study: Indications of both CMV infection and matching HLA type were provided by public TCR beta signatures. Study-wide points: In two of eight donors, the top clonotype was HLA-C-restricted CMV-specific.

This CDR3 contains 14 residues. With respect to this clonotype: Antigen: not known. One end of the junction fails to match germline, which may point to a read error.

TCRdb re-called the reads with MiXCR, one entry per CDR3 protein. The table records about 52,000 distinct CDR3 sequences, around 20% of them present only once. The chain joins TRBV12-3 or TRBV12-4 to TRBJ2-5, with D unresolved. The clonotype was recovered from a human donor in good health (CMV status not recorded). Some clones in this sample may be carry-over from other donors' samples. Sequenced here: CD8+ T cells from cultured PBMCs, sampled from culture after CMV antigen stimulation. The CDR3 region has the DNA TGTGCCATCAGTTTGGCCGCGATTAAAGAGACCCAGTACTTC. Its protein is CAISLAAIKETQYF.